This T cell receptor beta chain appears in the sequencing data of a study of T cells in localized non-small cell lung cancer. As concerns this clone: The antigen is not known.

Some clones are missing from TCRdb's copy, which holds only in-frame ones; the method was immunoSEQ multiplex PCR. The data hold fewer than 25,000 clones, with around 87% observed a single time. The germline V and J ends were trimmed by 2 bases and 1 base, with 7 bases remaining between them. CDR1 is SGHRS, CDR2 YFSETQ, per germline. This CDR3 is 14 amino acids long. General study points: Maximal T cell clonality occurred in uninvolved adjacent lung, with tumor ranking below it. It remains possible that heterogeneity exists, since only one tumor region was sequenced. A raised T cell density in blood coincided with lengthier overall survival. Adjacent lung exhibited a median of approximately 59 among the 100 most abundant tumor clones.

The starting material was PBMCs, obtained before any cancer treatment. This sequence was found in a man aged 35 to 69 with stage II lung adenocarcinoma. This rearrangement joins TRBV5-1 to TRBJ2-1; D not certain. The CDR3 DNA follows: TGCGCCAGCAGCTTTGGAAGTTCCTACAATGAGCAGTTCTTC. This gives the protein CASSFGSSYNEQFF.